A selection of T cell receptor beta chains follows, all from one sample in a study of blood T cells in healthy people across ages. One entry per CDR3 protein, called by TCRdb with MiXCR from the 5' RACE reads. The table has about 1.7 million distinct CDR3 sequences, 28% seen once. Sequencing input: blood. The receptors were sampled from a young woman in good health. CDR3s include the opening cysteine and the closing phenylalanine or tryptophan. The D gene is left open where the match is weak. Clone size is not always given. Where it is, it says once, few, many or a class for expanded clones.

cdr3_nt: TGTGCCAGCAGTGAACTTGGGGGGTTGGGAGAGACCCAGTACTTC; cdr3_aa: CASSELGGLGETQYF; d_call: .; v_call: TRBV2; clone_size: few; j_call: TRBJ2-5
cdr3_nt: TGTGCCAGCAGAGTACAGCGGGGAGGTAATGAGCAGTTCTTC; cdr3_aa: CASRVQRGGNEQFF; d_call: TRBD2; v_call: TRBV6-5; clone_size: .; j_call: TRBJ2-1
cdr3_nt: TGTACCAGCGGAGAGAAGGAGACCCAGTACTTC; cdr3_aa: CTSGEKETQYF; d_call: .; v_call: TRBV6-5; clone_size: few; j_call: TRBJ2-5
cdr3_nt: TGTGCCAGCAGTGTTTGGGGGGCCTCATCTGATACGCAGTATTTT; cdr3_aa: CASSVWGASSDTQYF; d_call: .; v_call: TRBV6-4; clone_size: few; j_call: TRBJ2-3
cdr3_nt: TGTGCCAGCAGCTTGACTAGCGTGTCCTACGAGCAGTACTTC; cdr3_aa: CASSLTSVSYEQYF; d_call: TRBD2; v_call: TRBV12-3/TRBV12-4; clone_size: many; j_call: TRBJ2-7
cdr3_nt: TGCAGCGCTGCCCCGGACAGCGGTACTGAAGCTTTCTTT; cdr3_aa: CSAAPDSGTEAFF; d_call: .; v_call: TRBV20-1; clone_size: .; j_call: TRBJ1-1
cdr3_nt: TGTGCCGGAGGGGAGCCCAAAAACATTCAGTACTTC; cdr3_aa: CAGGEPKNIQYF; d_call: .; v_call: TRBV7-2; clone_size: many; j_call: TRBJ2-4
cdr3_nt: TGTGCCAGCAGTGAATTGACCCCGGCAGAGACCCAGTACTTC; cdr3_aa: CASSELTPAETQYF; d_call: .; v_call: TRBV2; clone_size: .; j_call: TRBJ2-5
cdr3_nt: TGTGCCAGCAGCCCCAGGGACAGGCGTCCCAGCACAGATACGCAGTATTTT; cdr3_aa: CASSPRDRRPSTDTQYF; d_call: TRBD1; v_call: TRBV11-2; clone_size: .; j_call: TRBJ2-3
cdr3_nt: TGTGCCAGCCGACAGGAGTTAGCCAAAAACATTCAGTACTTC; cdr3_aa: CASRQELAKNIQYF; d_call: .; v_call: TRBV2; clone_size: .; j_call: TRBJ2-4
cdr3_nt: TGCAGCGCTAGGACTAGCGGGAGCGTGACGGCCGGGGAGCTGTTTTTT; cdr3_aa: CSARTSGSVTAGELFF; d_call: TRBD2; v_call: TRBV29-1; clone_size: few; j_call: TRBJ2-2
cdr3_nt: TGTGCCAGCTCAAGAGGGGCCAGGTACAATGAGCAGTTCTTC; cdr3_aa: CASSRGARYNEQFF; d_call: .; v_call: TRBV7-9; clone_size: .; j_call: TRBJ2-1
cdr3_nt: TGTGCCAGCAGTGGGGGACAAGGAATCTATGGCTACACCTTC; cdr3_aa: CASSGGQGIYGYTF; d_call: .; v_call: TRBV6-5; clone_size: few; j_call: TRBJ1-2
cdr3_nt: TGTGCCAGCAGGCGAGGGTTAGGAGAGACCCAGTACTTC; cdr3_aa: CASRRGLGETQYF; d_call: .; v_call: TRBV12-3/TRBV12-4; clone_size: many; j_call: TRBJ2-5
cdr3_nt: TGTGCCAGCAGCGCAAGAGAGAAGCGCGAGCAGTACTTC; cdr3_aa: CASSAREKREQYF; d_call: .; v_call: TRBV9; clone_size: few; j_call: TRBJ2-7
cdr3_nt: TGTGCCAGCAGATCCGTCGACACTGAAGCTTTCTTT; cdr3_aa: CASRSVDTEAFF; d_call: .; v_call: TRBV6-6; clone_size: many; j_call: TRBJ1-1
cdr3_nt: TGCAGTGCTACTCAGGGGTCTAACTATGGCTACACCTTC; cdr3_aa: CSATQGSNYGYTF; d_call: .; v_call: TRBV20-1; clone_size: many; j_call: TRBJ1-2